This T cell receptor beta chain emerged from a study of human T cells and chemical hapten exposure. TCRdb itself ran the RACE reads through MiXCR, one entry per CDR3 protein. The sample holds some 340,000 distinct CDR3 sequences, around 7% seen once. Germline V lookup: CDR1 LGHNA, CDR2 YSLEER. The length of the CDR3 is 18 residues. The germline V and J ends were trimmed by 0 bases and 1 base, with 17 bases remaining between them. Time point meaning: patch test 1, 2 weeks after DPC sensitization. Sample treatment: therapeutic diphenylcyclopropenone sensitization with weekly scalp DPC. This clonotype has more than one count but fewer than ten.

This receptor was taken from a young woman with alopecia areata. Some clones in this sample may be carry-over from other donors' samples. This specimen was whole blood, taken in connection with sensitization to the hapten diphenylcyclopropenone (DPC). The gene calls are TRBV4-3 and TRBJ2-3, with TRBD2 as a possible D gene (6 bases). The DNA for the CDR3 is TGCGCCAGCAGCCAAGATACGTGGAGGGGTATGGGCACAGATACGCAGTATTTT. It translates to CASSQDTWRGMGTDTQYF.